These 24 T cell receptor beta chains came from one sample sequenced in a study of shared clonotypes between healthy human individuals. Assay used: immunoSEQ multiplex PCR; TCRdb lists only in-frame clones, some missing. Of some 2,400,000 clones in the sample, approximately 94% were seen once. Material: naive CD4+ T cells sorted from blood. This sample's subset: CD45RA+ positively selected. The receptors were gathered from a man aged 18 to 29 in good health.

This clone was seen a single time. The CDR3 is CASSLLGPGGARGYTF. CDR3 DNA: TGTGCCAGCAGCTTACTTGGGCCAGGTGGGGCTAGGGGCTACACCTTC. The rearrangement joins TRBV7-9 to TRBJ1-2; D is possibly TRBD1 (5 bases). Germline CDR1 and CDR2: SEHNR and FQNEAQ (reference sequence). V was cut by 2 bases and J by 8 bases, with 21 bases left in between. The length of the CDR3 is 16 residues. The full variable domain, its missing parts supplied by reference TRBV7-9 and TRBJ1-2, is DTGVSQNPRHKITKRGQNVTFRCDPISEHNRLYWYRQTLGQGPEFLTYFQNEAQLEKSRLLSDRFSAERPKGSFSTLEIQRTEQGDSAMYLCASSLLGPGGARGYTFGSGTRLTVV.

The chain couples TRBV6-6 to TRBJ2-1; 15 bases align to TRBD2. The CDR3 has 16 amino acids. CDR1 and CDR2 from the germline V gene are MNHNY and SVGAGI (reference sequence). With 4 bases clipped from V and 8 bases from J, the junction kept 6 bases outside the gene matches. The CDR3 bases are TGTGCCAGCAGTTCGGGACTAGCGGGGGGTCGGGATGAGCAGTTCTTC. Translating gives CASSSGLAGGRDEQFF.

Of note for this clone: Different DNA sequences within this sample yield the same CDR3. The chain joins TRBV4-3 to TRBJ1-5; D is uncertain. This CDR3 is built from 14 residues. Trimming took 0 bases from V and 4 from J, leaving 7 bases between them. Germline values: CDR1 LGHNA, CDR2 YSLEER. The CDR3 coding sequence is TGCGCCAGCAGCCAAGATTTGGGAAATCAGCCCCAGCATTTT. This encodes CASSQDLGNQPQHF.

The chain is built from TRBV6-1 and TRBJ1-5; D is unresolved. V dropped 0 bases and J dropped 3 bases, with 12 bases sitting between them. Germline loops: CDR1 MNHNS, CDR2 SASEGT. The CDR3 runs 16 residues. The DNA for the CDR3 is TGTGCCAGCAGTGAAGCCTGGACCCCGTCCAATCAGCCCCAGCATTTT. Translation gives CASSEAWTPSNQPQHF.

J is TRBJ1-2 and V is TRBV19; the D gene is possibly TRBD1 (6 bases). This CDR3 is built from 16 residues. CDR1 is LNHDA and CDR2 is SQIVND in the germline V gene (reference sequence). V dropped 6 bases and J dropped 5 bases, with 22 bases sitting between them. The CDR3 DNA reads TGTGCCAGTAGCATCGACAGGTGGGGTATTCGGTATGGCTACACCTTC. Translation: CASSIDRWGIRYGYTF.

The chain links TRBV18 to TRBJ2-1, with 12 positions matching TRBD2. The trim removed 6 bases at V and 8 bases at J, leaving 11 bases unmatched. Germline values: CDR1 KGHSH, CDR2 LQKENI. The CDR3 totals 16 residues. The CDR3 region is CASSHMTSGSLYEQFF. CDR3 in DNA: TGTGCCAGCTCGCACATGACTAGCGGGAGTCTTTATGAGCAGTTCTTC.

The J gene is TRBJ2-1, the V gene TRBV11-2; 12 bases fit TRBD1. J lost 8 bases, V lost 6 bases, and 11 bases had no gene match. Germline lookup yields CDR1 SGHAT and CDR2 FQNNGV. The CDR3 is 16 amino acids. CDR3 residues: CASRRNRDRGPHEQFF. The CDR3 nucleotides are TGTGCCAGCAGGCGCAACCGGGACAGGGGGCCCCATGAGCAGTTCTTC. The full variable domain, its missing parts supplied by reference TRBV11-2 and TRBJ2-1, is EAGVAQSPRYKIIEKRQSVAFWCNPISGHATLYWYQQILGQGPKLLIQFQNNGVVDDSQLPKDRFSAERLKGVDSTLKIQPAKLEDSAVYLCASRRNRDRGPHEQFFGPGTRLTVL.

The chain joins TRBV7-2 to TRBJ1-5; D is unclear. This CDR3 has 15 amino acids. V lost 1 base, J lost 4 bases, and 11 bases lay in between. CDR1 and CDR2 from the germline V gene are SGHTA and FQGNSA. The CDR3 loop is CASSLVGFENQPQHF. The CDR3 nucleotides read TGTGCCAGCAGCTTAGTTGGTTTTGAAAATCAGCCCCAGCATTTT.

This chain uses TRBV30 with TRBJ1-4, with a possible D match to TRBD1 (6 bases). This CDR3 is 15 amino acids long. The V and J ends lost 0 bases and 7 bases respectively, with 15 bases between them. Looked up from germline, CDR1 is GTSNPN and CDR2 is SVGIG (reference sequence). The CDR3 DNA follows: TGTGCCTGGAGTGTAGGAAGGAGGGGGAGTGAAAAACTGTTTTTT. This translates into CAWSVGRRGSEKLFF.

DNA of the CDR3: TGTGCCAGTAGACAGACAGGGGTCGGGACCCAGTACTTC. Its protein is CASRQTGVGTQYF. This chain joins TRBV19 and TRBJ2-5; 8 nucleotides line up with TRBD1. Germline V lookup: CDR1 LNHDA, CDR2 SQIVND (reference sequence). The CDR3 has 13 amino acids. With 6 bases clipped from V and 7 bases from J, the junction kept 7 bases outside the gene matches.

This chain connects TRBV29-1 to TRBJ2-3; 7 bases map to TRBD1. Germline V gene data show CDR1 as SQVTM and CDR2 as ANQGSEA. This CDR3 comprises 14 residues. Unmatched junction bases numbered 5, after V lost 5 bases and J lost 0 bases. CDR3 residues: CSVSTGASTDTQYF. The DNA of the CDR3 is TGCAGCGTTTCAACAGGGGCCAGCACAGATACGCAGTATTTT.

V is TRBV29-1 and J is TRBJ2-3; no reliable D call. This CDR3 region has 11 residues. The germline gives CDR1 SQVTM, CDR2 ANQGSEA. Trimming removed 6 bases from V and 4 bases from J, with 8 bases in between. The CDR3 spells CSVRLADTQYF. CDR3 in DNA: TGCAGCGTAAGATTAGCAGATACGCAGTATTTT.

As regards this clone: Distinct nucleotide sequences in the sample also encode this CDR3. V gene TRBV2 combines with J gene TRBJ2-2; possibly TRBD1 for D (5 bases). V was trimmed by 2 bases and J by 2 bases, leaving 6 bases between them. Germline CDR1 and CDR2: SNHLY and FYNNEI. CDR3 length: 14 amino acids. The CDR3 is CASSEQGNTGELFF. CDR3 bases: TGTGCCAGCAGTGAACAGGGTAACACCGGGGAGCTGTTTTTT.

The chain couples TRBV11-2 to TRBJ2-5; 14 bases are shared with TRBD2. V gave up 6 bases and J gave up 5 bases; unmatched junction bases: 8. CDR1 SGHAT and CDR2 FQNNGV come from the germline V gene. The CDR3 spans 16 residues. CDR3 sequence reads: CASRDRTSGGMETQYF. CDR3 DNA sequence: TGTGCCAGCAGGGATCGGACTAGCGGGGGGATGGAGACCCAGTACTTC.

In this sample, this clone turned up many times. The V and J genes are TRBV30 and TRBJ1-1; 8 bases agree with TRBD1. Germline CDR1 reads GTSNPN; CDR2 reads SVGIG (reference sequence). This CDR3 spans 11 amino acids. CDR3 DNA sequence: TGTGCACATGGACAGGGCCCTGAAGCTTTCTTT. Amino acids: CAHGQGPEAFF.

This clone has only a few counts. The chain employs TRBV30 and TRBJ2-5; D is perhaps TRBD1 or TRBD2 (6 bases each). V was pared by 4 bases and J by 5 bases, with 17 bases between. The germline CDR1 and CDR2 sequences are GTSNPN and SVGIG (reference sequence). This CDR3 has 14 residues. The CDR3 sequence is CAWTRDTRGETQYF. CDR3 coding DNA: TGTGCCTGGACGCGGGACACCCGAGGGGAGACCCAGTACTTC. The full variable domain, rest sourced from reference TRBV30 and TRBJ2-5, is SQTIHQWPATLVQPVGSPLSLECTVEGTSNPNLYWYRQAAGRGLQLLFYSVGIGQISSEVPQNLSASRPQDRQFILSSKKLLLSDSGFYLCAWTRDTRGETQYFGPGTRLLVL.

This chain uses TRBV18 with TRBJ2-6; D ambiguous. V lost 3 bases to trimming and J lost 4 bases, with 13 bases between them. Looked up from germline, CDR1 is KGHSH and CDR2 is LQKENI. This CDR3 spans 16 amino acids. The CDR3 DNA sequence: TGTGCCAGCTCACCTATTTCAGGAGCCGGGGCCAACGTCCTGACTTTC. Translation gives CASSPISGAGANVLTF.

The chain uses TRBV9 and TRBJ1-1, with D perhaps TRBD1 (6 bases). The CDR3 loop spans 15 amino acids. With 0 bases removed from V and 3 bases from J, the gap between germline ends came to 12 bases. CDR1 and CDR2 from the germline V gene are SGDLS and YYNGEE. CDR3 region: CASSVAGARDTEAFF. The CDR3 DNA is TGTGCCAGCAGCGTAGCAGGGGCAAGAGACACTGAAGCTTTCTTT.

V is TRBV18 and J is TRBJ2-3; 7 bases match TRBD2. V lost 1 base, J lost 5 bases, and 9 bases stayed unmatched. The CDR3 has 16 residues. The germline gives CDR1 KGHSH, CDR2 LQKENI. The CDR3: CASSPLLSGVGDTQYF. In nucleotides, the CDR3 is TGTGCCAGCTCACCACTCTTGAGCGGGGTGGGAGATACGCAGTATTTT.

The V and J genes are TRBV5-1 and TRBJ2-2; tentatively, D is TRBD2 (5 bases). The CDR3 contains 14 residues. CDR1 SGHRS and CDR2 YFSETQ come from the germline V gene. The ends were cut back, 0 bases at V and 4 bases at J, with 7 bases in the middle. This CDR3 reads CASSLGGVTGELFF. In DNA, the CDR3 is TGCGCCAGCAGCTTGGGGGGAGTCACCGGGGAGCTGTTTTTT.

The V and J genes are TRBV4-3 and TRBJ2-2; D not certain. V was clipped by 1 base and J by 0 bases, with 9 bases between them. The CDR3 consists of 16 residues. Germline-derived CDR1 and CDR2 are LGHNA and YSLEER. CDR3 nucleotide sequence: TGCGCCAGCAGCCAAGGGCCCAGCCCGAACACCGGGGAGCTGTTTTTT. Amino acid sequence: CASSQGPSPNTGELFF.

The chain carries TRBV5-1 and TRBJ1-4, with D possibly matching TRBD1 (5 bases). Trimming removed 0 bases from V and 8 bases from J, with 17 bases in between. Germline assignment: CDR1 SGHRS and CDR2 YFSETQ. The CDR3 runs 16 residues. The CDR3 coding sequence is TGCGCCAGCAGCTTGGCGGGGGGACGGGGAGGAGAAAAACTGTTTTTT. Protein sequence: CASSLAGGRGGEKLFF.

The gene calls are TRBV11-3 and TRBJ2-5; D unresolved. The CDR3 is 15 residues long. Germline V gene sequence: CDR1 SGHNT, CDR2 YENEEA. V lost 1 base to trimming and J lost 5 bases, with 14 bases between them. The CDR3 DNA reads TGTGCCAGCAGCTTAGGAGGCACAGAGAGGGAGACCCAGTACTTC. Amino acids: CASSLGGTERETQYF. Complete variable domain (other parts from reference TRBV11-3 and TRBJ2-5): EAGVVQSPRYKIIEKKQPVAFWCNPISGHNTLYWYLQNLGQGPELLIRYENEEAVDDSQLPKDRFSAERLKGVDSTLKIQPAELGDSAVYLCASSLGGTERETQYFGPGTRLLVL.

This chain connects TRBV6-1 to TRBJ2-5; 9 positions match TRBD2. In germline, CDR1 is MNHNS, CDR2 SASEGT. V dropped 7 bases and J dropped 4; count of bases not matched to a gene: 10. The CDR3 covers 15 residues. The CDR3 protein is CASKAGGPVGETQYF. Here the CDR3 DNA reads TGTGCCAGCAAGGCGGGAGGGCCAGTCGGAGAGACCCAGTACTTC.